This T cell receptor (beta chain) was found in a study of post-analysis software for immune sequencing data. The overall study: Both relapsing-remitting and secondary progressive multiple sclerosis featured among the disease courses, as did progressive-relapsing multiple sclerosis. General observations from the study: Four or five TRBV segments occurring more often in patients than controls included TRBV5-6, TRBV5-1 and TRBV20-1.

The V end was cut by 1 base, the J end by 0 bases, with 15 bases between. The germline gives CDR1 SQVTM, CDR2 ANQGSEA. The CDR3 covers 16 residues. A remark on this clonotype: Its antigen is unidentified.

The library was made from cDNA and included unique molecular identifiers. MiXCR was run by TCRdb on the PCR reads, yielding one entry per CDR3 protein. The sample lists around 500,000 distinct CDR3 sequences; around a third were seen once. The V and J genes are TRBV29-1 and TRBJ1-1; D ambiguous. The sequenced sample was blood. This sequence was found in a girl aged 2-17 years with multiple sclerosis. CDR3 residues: CSVEAKFGPMNTEAFF. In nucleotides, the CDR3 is TGCAGCGTTGAAGCTAAATTTGGCCCGATGAACACTGAAGCTTTCTTT.